One T cell receptor (beta chain) is described in this entry. Its antigen is still unknown. Deletions cut 6 bases from V and 10 bases from J, with 19 bases between. Germline lookup yields CDR1 SGDLS and CDR2 YYNGEE. The CDR3 loop spans 13 amino acids. Preparation of the TCRbeta library used unique molecular identifiers. TCRdb passed the PCR reads through MiXCR, listing each CDR3 protein once. The table includes around 700,000 distinct CDR3 sequences, around 13% detected once. This record comes from a study of T-cell reconstitution after alpha-beta-depleted transplantation in children. Whole-study findings and limits: Approximately two months post-transplant, alpha-beta T cells reportedly originated from several hundred expanded graft clones. Recipient T cells and thymic progenitors that survived were the source of the high TCRbeta diversity seen at day 60 in some patients.

The genes are TRBV9 and TRBJ1-2; D possibly corresponds to TRBD1 (5 bases). The clonotype was recovered from a girl aged 2-10 years with congenital amegakaryocytic thrombocytopenia, due to receive a stem cell transplant. Sequenced material: PBMCs, taken before TCRalphabeta/CD19-depleted stem cell transplant. CDR3 in amino acids: CASNQGATMDYTF. The DNA of the CDR3 is TGTGCCAGCAATCAAGGGGCGACGATGGACTACACCTTC.